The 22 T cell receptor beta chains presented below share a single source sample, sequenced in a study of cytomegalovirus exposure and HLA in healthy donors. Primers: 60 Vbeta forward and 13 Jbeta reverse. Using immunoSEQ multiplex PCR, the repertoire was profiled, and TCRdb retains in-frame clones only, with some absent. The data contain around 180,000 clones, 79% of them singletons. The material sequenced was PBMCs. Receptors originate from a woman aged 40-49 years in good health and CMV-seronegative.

Here the CDR3 reads CASSAPGQNTEAFF. CDR3 in DNA: TGTGCCAGCAGCGCTCCGGGACAGAACACTGAAGCTTTCTTT. V is TRBV9 and J is TRBJ1-1; possible D gene TRBD1, 6 bases. The CDR3 has 14 residues. The V gene lost 3 bases and the J gene lost 1 base, with 10 bases spanning the gap. CDR1 and CDR2 from the germline V gene are SGDLS and YYNGEE.

In DNA, the CDR3 is TGTGCCAGCTCACCAGCGGGTAACTATGGCTACACCTTC. Protein sequence: CASSPAGNYGYTF. This chain connects TRBV18 to TRBJ1-2; D unclear. Trimming took off 2 bases at V and 1 base at J, with 5 bases between the two ends. The CDR3 has 13 amino acids. Germline CDR1 and CDR2: KGHSH and LQKENI. Looking up the rest from reference TRBV18 and TRBJ1-2 gives the full variable domain: NAGVMQNPRHLVRRRGQEARLRCSPMKGHSHVYWYRQLPEEGLKFMVYLQKENIIDESGMPKERFSAEFPKEGPSILRIQQVVRGDSAAYFCASSPAGNYGYTFGSGTRLTVV.

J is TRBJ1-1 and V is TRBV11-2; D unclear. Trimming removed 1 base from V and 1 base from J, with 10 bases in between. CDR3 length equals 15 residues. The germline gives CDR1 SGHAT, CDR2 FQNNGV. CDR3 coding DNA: TGTGCCAGCAGCTTAGGGGCGGGGAGGAACACTGAAGCTTTCTTT. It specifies CASSLGAGRNTEAFF.

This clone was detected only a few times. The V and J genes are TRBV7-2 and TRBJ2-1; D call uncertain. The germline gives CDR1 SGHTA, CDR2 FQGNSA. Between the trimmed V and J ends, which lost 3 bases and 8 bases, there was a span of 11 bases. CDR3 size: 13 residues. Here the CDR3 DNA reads TGTGCCAGCAGCTTCGATAGCCGGGATGAGCAGTTCTTC. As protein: CASSFDSRDEQFF.

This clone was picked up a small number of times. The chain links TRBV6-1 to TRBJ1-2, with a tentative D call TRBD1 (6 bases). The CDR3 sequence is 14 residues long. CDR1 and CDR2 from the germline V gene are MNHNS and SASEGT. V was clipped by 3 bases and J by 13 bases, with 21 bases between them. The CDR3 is CASSDPTGPSISTF. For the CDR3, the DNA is TGTGCCAGCAGTGACCCGACAGGCCCCTCTATTAGCACCTTC.

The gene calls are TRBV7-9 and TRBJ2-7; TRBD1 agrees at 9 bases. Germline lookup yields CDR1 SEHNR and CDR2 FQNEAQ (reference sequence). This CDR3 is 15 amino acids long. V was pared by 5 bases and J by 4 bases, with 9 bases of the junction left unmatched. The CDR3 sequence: CASSLPGQGRYEQYF. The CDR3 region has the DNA TGTGCCAGCAGCCTCCCCGGACAGGGGAGGTACGAGCAGTACTTC.

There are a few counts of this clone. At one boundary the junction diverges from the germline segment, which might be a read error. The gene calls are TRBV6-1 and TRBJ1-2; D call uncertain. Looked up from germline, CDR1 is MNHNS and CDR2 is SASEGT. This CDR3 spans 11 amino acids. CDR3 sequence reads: CASSDISGYTF. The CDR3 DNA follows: TGTGCCAGTAGTGACATCAGTGGCTACACCTTC.

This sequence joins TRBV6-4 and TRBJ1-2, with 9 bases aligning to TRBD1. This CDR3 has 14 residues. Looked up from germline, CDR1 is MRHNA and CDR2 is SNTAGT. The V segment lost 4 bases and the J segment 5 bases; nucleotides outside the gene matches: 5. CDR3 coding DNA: TGTGCCAGCAGTGGGACAGGGGAAGGGTATGGCTACACCTTC. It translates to CASSGTGEGYGYTF.

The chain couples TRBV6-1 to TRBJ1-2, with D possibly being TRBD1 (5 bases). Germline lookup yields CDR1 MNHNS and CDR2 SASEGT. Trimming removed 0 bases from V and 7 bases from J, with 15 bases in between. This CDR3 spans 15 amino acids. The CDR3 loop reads CASSEALQGWGGYTF. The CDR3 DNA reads TGTGCCAGCAGTGAAGCGCTTCAGGGTTGGGGTGGCTACACCTTC.

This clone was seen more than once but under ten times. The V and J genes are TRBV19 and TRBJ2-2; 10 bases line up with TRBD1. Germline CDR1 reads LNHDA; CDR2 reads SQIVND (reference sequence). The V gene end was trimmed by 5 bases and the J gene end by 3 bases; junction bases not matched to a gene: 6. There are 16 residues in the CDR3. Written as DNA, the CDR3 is TGTGCCAGTAGTGTCCTGACAGGGGGCGACACCGGGGAGCTGTTTTTT. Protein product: CASSVLTGGDTGELFF. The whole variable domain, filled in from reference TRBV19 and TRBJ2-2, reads DGGITQSPKYLFRKEGQNVTLSCEQNLNHDAMYWYRQDPGQGLRLIYYSQIVNDFQKGDIAEGYSVSREKKESFPLTVTSAQKNPTAFYLCASSVLTGGDTGELFFGEGSRLTVL.

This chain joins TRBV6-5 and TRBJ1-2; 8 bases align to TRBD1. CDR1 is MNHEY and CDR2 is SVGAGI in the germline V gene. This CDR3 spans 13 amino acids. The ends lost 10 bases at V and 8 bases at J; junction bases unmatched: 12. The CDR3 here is CATHRGDPSGYTF. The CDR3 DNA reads TGTGCCACCCACAGGGGGGACCCCTCCGGCTACACCTTC.

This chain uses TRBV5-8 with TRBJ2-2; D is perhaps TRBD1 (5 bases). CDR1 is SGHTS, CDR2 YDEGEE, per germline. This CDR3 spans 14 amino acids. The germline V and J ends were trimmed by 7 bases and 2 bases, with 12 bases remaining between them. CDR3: CASRRTPNTGELFF. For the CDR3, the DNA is TGTGCCAGCCGCCGGACACCTAACACCGGGGAGCTGTTTTTT. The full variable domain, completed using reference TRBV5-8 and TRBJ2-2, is EAGVTQSPTHLIKTRGQQATLRCSPISGHTSVYWYQQALGLGLQFLLWYDEGEERNRGNFPPRFSGRQFPNYSSELNVNALELEDSALYLCASRRTPNTGELFFGEGSRLTVL.

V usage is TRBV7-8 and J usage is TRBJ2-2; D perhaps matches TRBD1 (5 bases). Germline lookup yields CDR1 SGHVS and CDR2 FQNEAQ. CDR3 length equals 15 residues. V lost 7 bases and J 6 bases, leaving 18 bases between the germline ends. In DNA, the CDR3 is TGTGCCAGCATCCAGGGTCGCCAGCCCGCCGGGGAGCTGTTTTTT. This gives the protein CASIQGRQPAGELFF.

The CDR3 DNA follows: TGTGCCAGCAGCCCCCGGGAATCAGAGTTCTATGGCTACACCTTC. Amino acid sequence: CASSPRESEFYGYTF. J is TRBJ1-2 and V is TRBV7-8; unclear D gene. Germline V gene sequence: CDR1 SGHVS, CDR2 FQNEAQ. The CDR3 sequence is 15 residues long. V lost 5 bases and J lost 4, with 17 bases in between.

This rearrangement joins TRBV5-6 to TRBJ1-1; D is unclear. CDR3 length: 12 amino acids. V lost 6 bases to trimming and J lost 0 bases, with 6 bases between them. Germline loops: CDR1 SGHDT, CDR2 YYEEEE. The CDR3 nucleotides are TGTGCCAGCACTTATATGAACACTGAAGCTTTCTTT. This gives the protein CASTYMNTEAFF.

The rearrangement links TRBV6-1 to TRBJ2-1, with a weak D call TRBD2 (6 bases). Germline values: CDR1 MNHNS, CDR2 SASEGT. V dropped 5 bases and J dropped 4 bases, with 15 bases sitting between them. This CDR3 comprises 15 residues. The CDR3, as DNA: TGTGCCAGCAGTTCTCAGCGGGTGCAATACAATGAGCAGTTCTTC. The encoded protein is CASSSQRVQYNEQFF.

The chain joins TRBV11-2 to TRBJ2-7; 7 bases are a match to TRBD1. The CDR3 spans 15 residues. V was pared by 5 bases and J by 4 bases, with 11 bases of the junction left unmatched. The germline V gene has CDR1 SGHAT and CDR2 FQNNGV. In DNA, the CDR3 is TGTGCCAGCAGCACACGACCGGGACAGTTTTACGAGCAGTACTTC. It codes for CASSTRPGQFYEQYF.

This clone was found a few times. The CDR3, as DNA: TGCGCCAGCAGCAGCCAGGGACTGATGAACACTGAAGCTTTCTTT. It yields the protein CASSSQGLMNTEAFF. The chain couples TRBV5-1 to TRBJ1-1; a weak D match, TRBD1 (5 bases). V was clipped by 4 bases and J by 0 bases, with 13 bases between them. This CDR3 has 15 residues. Germline-derived CDR1 and CDR2 are SGHRS and YFSETQ.

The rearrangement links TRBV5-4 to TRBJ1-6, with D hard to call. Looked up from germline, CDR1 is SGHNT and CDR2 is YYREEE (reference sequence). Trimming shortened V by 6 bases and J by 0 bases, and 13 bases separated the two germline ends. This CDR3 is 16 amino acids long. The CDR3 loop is CASTSDTSSYNSPLHF. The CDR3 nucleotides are TGTGCCAGCACTTCCGACACGAGCTCCTATAATTCACCCCTCCACTTT.

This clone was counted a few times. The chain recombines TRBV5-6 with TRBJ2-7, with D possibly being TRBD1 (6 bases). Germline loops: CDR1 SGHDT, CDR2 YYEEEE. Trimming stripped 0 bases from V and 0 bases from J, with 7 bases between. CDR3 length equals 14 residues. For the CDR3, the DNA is TGTGCCAGCAGCTTGGCAGGGGACTCCTACGAGCAGTACTTC. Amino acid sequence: CASSLAGDSYEQYF.

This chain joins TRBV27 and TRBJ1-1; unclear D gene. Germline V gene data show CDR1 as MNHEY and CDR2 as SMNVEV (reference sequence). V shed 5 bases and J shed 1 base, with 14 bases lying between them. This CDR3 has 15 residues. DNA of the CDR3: TGTGCCAGCAGTCCCCGCGGAGGGAAGAACACTGAAGCTTTCTTT. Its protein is CASSPRGGKNTEAFF.

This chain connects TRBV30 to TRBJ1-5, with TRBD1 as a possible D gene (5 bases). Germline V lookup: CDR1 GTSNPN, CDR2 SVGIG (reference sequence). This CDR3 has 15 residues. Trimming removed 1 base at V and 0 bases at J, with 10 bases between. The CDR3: CAWSEGEYSNQPQHF. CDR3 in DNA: TGTGCCTGGAGTGAAGGGGAATATAGCAATCAGCCCCAGCATTTT.